These 9 T cell receptor beta chains came from one sample sequenced in a study of blood T cell repertoires in COVID-19. Sequencing was performed with immunoSEQ multiplex PCR; in TCRdb, only in-frame clones are kept and a portion is missing. This sample has 200,000 to 250,000 clones, with nearly 90% found just once. The sample was peripheral blood. The receptor set was obtained from a young woman who had recovered from COVID-19.

The chain has TRBV14 and TRBJ1-1; D is unresolved. Deletions cut 3 bases from V and 12 bases from J, with 11 bases between. Germline loops: CDR1 SGHDN, CDR2 FVKESK. The CDR3 runs to 11 residues. CDR3 in DNA: TGTGCCAGCAGCCACGGGATTCGAACTTTCTTT. As protein: CASSHGIRTFF.

The chain combines TRBV11-2 with TRBJ2-1; D remains ambiguous. V shed 0 bases and J shed 0 bases, with 6 bases lying between them. The CDR3 sequence is 15 residues long. From germline, CDR1 is SGHAT and CDR2 FQNNGV. CDR3 protein: CASSLDRGSYNEQFF. CDR3 in DNA: TGTGCCAGCAGCTTAGATCGCGGCTCCTACAATGAGCAGTTCTTC.

This clone was observed a few times. The V call is TRBV27, the J call TRBJ1-3; D possibly corresponds to TRBD1 (6 bases). The germline V gene has CDR1 MNHEY and CDR2 SMNVEV (reference sequence). The CDR3 runs to 15 residues. V lost 6 bases to trimming and J lost 0 bases, with 12 bases between them. The CDR3: CASRPGHNSGNTIYF. CDR3 DNA sequence: TGTGCCAGCAGGCCGGGACACAACTCTGGAAACACCATATATTTT.

J is TRBJ2-7 and V is TRBV4-3, with TRBD2 matching over 13 bases. The germline CDR1 and CDR2 sequences are LGHNA and YSLEER. V lost 3 bases and J lost 3; bases outside the gene matches: 11. The CDR3 is 18 residues long. The CDR3 DNA follows: TGCGCCAGCAGCCACCCCGGACTAGCGGGAGCAAACAACTACGAGCAGTACTTC. It yields the protein CASSHPGLAGANNYEQYF.

The J gene is TRBJ1-2, the V gene TRBV12-3 or TRBV12-4; D is possibly TRBD1 (6 bases). V gave up 6 bases and J gave up 5 bases, with 13 bases separating them. This CDR3 region has 13 residues. Here the CDR3 DNA reads TGTGCCAGCAGCCCAGACAGGCTATATGGCTACACCTTC. Its translation is CASSPDRLYGYTF.

The chain is built from TRBV7-2 and TRBJ1-5, with D uncertain. Trimming stripped 5 bases from V and 3 bases from J, with 8 bases between. Germline CDR1 and CDR2: SGHTA and FQGNSA. The CDR3 is 13 amino acids. As DNA, the CDR3 is TGTGCCAGCAGCCCAAACTTCAATCAGCCCCAGCATTTT. Protein sequence: CASSPNFNQPQHF.

The V gene is TRBV5-5, the J gene TRBJ1-1; 8 bases fit TRBD1. The V gene's germline CDR1 is SGHKS and CDR2 YYEKEE (reference sequence). V gave up 3 bases and J gave up 4 bases; unmatched junction bases: 8. The CDR3 spans 15 residues. CDR3 sequence reads: CASSWARGQSTEAFF. Written as DNA, the CDR3 is TGTGCCAGCAGCTGGGCCAGGGGGCAGAGCACTGAAGCTTTCTTT.

The rearrangement joins TRBV7-9 to TRBJ1-2, with D perhaps matching TRBD1 (6 bases). Germline V gives CDR1 SEHNR, CDR2 FQNEAQ (reference sequence). The CDR3 loop spans 13 amino acids. The V end was cut by 5 bases, the J end by 8 bases, with 15 bases between. For the CDR3, the DNA is TGTGCCAGCAGCCCCCCGACAGGACCGGGCTACACCTTC. It translates to CASSPPTGPGYTF.

The CDR3 region is CASSLGVPDHYGYTF. The CDR3 region has the DNA TGTGCCAGCTCACTAGGGGTTCCCGATCACTATGGCTACACCTTC. The chain has TRBV18 and TRBJ1-2; the D gene is possibly TRBD1 (5 bases). The V end lost 4 bases, the J end lost 3 bases, and 15 bases lay between the germline ends. The germline V gene encodes CDR1 KGHSH and CDR2 LQKENI. The CDR3 sequence is 15 residues long.